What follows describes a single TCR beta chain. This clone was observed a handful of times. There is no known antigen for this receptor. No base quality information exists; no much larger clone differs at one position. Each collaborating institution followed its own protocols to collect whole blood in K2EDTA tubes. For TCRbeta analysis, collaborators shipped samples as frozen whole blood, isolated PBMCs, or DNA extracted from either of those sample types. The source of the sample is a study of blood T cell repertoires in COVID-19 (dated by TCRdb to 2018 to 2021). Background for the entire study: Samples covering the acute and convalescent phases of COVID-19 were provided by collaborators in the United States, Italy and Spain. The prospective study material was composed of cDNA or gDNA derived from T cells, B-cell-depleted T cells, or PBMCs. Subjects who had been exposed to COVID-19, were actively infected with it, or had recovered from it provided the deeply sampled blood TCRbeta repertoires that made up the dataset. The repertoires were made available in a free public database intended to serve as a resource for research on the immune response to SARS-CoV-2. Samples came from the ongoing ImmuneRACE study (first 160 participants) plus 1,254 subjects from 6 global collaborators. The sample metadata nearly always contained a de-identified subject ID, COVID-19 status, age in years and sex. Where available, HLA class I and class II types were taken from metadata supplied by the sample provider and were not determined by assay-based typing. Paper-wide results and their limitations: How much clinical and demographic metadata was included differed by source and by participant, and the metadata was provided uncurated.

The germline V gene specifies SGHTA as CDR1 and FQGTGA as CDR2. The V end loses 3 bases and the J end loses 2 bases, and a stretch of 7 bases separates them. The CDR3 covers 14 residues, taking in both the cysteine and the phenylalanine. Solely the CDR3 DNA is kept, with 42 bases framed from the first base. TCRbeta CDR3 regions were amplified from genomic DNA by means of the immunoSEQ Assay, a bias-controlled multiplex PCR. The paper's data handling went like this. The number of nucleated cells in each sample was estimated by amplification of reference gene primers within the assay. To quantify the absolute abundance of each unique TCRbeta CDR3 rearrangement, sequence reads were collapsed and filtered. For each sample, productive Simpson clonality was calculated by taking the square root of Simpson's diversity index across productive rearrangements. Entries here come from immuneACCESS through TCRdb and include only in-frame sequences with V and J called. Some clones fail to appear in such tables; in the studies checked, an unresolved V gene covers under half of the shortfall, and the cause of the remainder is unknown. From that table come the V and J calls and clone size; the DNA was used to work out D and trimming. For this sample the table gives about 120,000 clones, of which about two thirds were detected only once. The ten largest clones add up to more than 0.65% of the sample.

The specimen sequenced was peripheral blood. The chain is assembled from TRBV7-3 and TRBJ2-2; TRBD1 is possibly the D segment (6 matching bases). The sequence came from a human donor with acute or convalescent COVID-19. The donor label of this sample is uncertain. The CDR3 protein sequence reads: CASSFGGNTGELFF. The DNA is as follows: TGTGCCAGCAGCTTTGGGGGCAACACCGGGGAGCTGTTTTTT.